What follows describes a single TCR beta chain. Its antigen is unknown. This specimen belongs to a study of tumor and adjacent non-tumor tissue in lung cancer. This sample's RNA came from whole unsorted tissue. Distant lung tissue was collected more than 3 cm away from the tumor edge. Newly diagnosed lung cancer patients had thoracic surgery in China, August–late 2014, without prior chemotherapy. Study-wide results and caveats: Patients with more diverse tumor TCRs had worse survival. TCR diversity was significantly greater in tumor than normal lung tissue.

The library came from three nested PCR rounds adapted from ARM-PCR protocols. TCRdb redid the calling of the multiplex PCR reads with MiXCR, one entry per CDR3 protein. The data hold 90,000 to 120,000 distinct CDR3 sequences, with 60% to 80% observed a single time. V shed 3 bases and J shed 10 bases, with 13 bases lying between them. Germline CDR1 and CDR2: SGHNT and YENEEA. The CDR3 length is 13 residues. The origin of this receptor is a young man with non-small cell lung cancer. The chain joins TRBV11-3 to TRBJ2-1; D may be TRBD2 (7 bases). Sequencing used distant non-tumor lung tissue. The CDR3 DNA reads TGTGCCAGCAGCTTCAAAGGGGGGGGCGAGCAGTTCTTC. This sequence encodes CASSFKGGGEQFF.